Below, 32 T cell receptor beta chains from the same sample are listed, as sequenced in a study of lung T cells in sarcoidosis with Löfgren's syndrome. TCRdb re-called the reads through MiXCR, storing one row per CDR3 protein. Of about 63,000 distinct CDR3 sequences detected, around 20% appear once; the ten largest clones hold over 2%. Sequencing was carried out using CD4+ T cells from PBMCs. These receptors originate from a human donor with sarcoidosis (Löfgren's syndrome or another form), or a control subject (not recorded which).

This clonotype was recorded at least ten times. The chain employs TRBV20-1 and TRBJ2-1; the D is unclear. CDR3 length: 11 amino acids. Germline V gene lookup returns CDR1 DFQATT and CDR2 SNEGSKA (reference sequence). The V and J ends lost 3 bases and 9 bases respectively, with 9 bases between them. In DNA form, the CDR3 reads TGCAGTGCTAGTGTCGCATCTGAGCAGTTCTTC. The encoded protein is CSASVASEQFF.

This clonotype has a count of ten or more. The rearrangement joins TRBV28 to TRBJ2-7, with D perhaps TRBD2 (5 bases). The CDR3 is 12 amino acids. V lost 7 bases and J lost 1, with 8 bases in between. The germline V gene encodes CDR1 MDHEN and CDR2 SYDVKM. The CDR3 coding sequence is TGTGCCAGCAACCGAGGGTCCTACGAGCAGTACGTC. It is translated as CASNRGSYEQYV.

Only a few counts were recorded for this clonotype. A much larger clone is a single base away; this may be a read error. This chain links TRBV6-2 or TRBV6-3 with TRBJ1-5; D unresolved. CDR3 length equals 14 residues. Per the germline V gene, CDR1 is MNHEY and CDR2 is SVGEGT. The germline V and J ends were trimmed by 8 bases and 5 bases, with 16 bases remaining between them. The CDR3 DNA follows: TGTGCCAGCTGCCCCTCGGGAGGGTATCAGCCCCAGCATTTT. It specifies CASCPSGGYQPQHF.

This clonotype was observed once. A read error may explain this, as a much larger clone is one base away. The J gene is TRBJ2-7, the V gene TRBV6-2 or TRBV6-3; possibly TRBD1 for D (6 bases). Germline V gives CDR1 MNHEY, CDR2 SVGEGT. V dropped 2 bases and J dropped 2 bases, with 7 bases sitting between them. This CDR3 spans 13 amino acids. CDR3 in amino acids: CASSYGTTYEQYF. The CDR3 region has the DNA TGTGCCAGCAGTTACGGGACAACCTACGAGCAGTACTTC.

At least ten counts were recorded for this clonotype. The chain recombines TRBV6-1 with TRBJ2-6; D call uncertain. This CDR3 is 17 amino acids long. The V gene lost 6 bases and the J gene lost 0 bases, with 15 bases spanning the gap. In germline, CDR1 is MNHNS, CDR2 SASEGT. This chain's CDR3 is CASSLTHTASGANVLTF. CDR3 DNA: TGTGCCAGCAGCCTTACTCACACAGCCTCTGGGGCCAACGTCCTGACTTTC.

As for this clonotype: This may be a read error, as it is one base from a much larger clone. The chain is built from TRBV7-9 and TRBJ1-1; 7 bases are a match to TRBD1. Germline CDR1 and CDR2: SEHNR and FQNEAQ (reference sequence). V lost 1 base, J lost 7 bases, and 9 bases stayed unmatched. The CDR3 runs to 15 residues. The CDR3 nucleotides read TGTGCCAGCAGCTTAGAGGCAGGGGGGAAGAGTGAAGCTTTCTTT. This sequence encodes CASSLEAGGKSEAFF.

This clonotype was recorded many times. The chain employs TRBV28 and TRBJ2-5; 8 bases agree with TRBD1. This CDR3 is 12 amino acids long. Germline loops: CDR1 MDHEN, CDR2 SYDVKM. With 7 bases clipped from V and 3 bases from J, the junction kept 1 base outside the gene matches. DNA for the CDR3: TGTGCCAGCAAACAGGGGGAAGAGACCCAGTACTTC. Translation gives CASKQGEETQYF. The complete variable domain, with remaining parts taken from reference TRBV28 and TRBJ2-5, reads DVKVTQSSRYLVKRTGEKVFLECVQDMDHENMFWYRQDPGLGLRLIYFSYDVKMKEKGDIPEGYSVSREKKERFSLILESASTNQTSMYLCASKQGEETQYFGPGTRLLVL.

This clonotype was detected only once. The chain is built from TRBV20-1 and TRBJ1-1, with 8 bases that match TRBD1. Looked up from germline, CDR1 is DFQATT and CDR2 is SNEGSKA (reference sequence). Trimming removed 5 bases from V and 8 bases from J; junction bases left unmatched: 16. The CDR3 has 15 residues. This CDR3 is CSAPDRVSMQTEAFF. The CDR3 DNA follows: TGCAGTGCTCCGGACAGGGTGTCTATGCAGACCGAAGCTTTCTTT.

This clonotype was seen ten or more times. CDR3 sequence (DNA): TGCAGTGCCAAACGGGCGGACAGGGCGAACACTGAAGCTTTCTTT. Translated, it gives CSAKRADRANTEAFF. V and J are TRBV20-1 and TRBJ1-1; TRBD1 aligns across 8 bases. The CDR3 loop spans 15 amino acids. Germline loops: CDR1 DFQATT, CDR2 SNEGSKA (reference sequence). The V segment lost 6 bases and the J segment 1 base; nucleotides outside the gene matches: 10.

This clonotype was seen only a few times. The V call is TRBV28, the J call TRBJ1-2, with a possible D match to TRBD1 (6 bases). This CDR3 has 16 amino acids. Germline loops: CDR1 MDHEN, CDR2 SYDVKM. Trimming left V 4 bases short and J 2 bases short, with 17 bases between. The CDR3 DNA reads as TGTGCCAGCAGTTGGCCCCAGGGGACTCTGAACTATGGCTACACCTTC. Translation: CASSWPQGTLNYGYTF.

Turning to this clonotype: No conserved phenylalanine or tryptophan ends this CDR3, so it is likely a read error. The rearrangement uses TRBV5-1 and TRBJ1-2; D might be TRBD1 (6 bases). V gave up 0 bases and J gave up 8 bases, with 14 bases separating them. The CDR3 is 14 residues long. Per germline, CDR1 SGHRS and CDR2 YFSETQ. CDR3 residues: CASSLVPQQGGYTL. CDR3 sequence (DNA): TGCGCCAGCAGCTTGGTCCCTCAACAGGGCGGCTACACCCTC.

This clonotype appeared a few times. The chain employs TRBV5-6 and TRBJ1-1; 12 positions agree with TRBD1. V was clipped by 5 bases and J by 5 bases; unmatched bases: 7. The CDR3 has 15 amino acids. Germline CDR1 SGHDT, CDR2 YYEEEE. Written as DNA, the CDR3 is TGTGCCAGCAGGGGGACAGGGGGCGGGTTAACTGAAGCTTTCTTT. It codes for CASRGTGGGLTEAFF.

The chain uses TRBV19 and TRBJ1-5; D may be TRBD1 (5 bases). Germline V gene lookup returns CDR1 LNHDA and CDR2 SQIVND (reference sequence). This CDR3 comprises 17 residues. Between the trimmed V and J ends, which lost 3 bases and 2 bases, there was a span of 17 bases. The CDR3 region is CASSIKGPRSGNQPQHF. DNA for the CDR3: TGTGCCAGTAGTATCAAGGGGCCACGGAGCGGCAATCAGCCCCAGCATTTT. The full variable domain, with the rest looked up from reference TRBV19 and TRBJ1-5, is DGGITQSPKYLFRKEGQNVTLSCEQNLNHDAMYWYRQDPGQGLRLIYYSQIVNDFQKGDIAEGYSVSREKKESFPLTVTSAQKNPTAFYLCASSIKGPRSGNQPQHFGDGTRLSIL.

This clonotype was seen at least ten times. This sequence joins TRBV20-1 and TRBJ2-5, with D possibly matching TRBD2 (6 bases). Trimming pared 0 bases from V and 1 base from J, leaving 12 bases between. CDR1 is DFQATT and CDR2 is SNEGSKA in the germline V gene (reference sequence). This CDR3 has 15 residues. CDR3: CSARDPGGAQETQYF. CDR3 nucleotides: TGCAGTGCTAGAGATCCCGGCGGGGCCCAAGAGACCCAGTACTTC.

This clonotype has a count of ten or more. The genes are TRBV25-1 and TRBJ2-1; 8 bases match TRBD1. Unmatched junction bases numbered 9, after V lost 5 bases and J lost 6 bases. This CDR3 region has 15 residues. CDR1 and CDR2 (germline): MGHDK, SYGVNS. Written as DNA, the CDR3 is TGTGCCAGCAGTTCTCGGACAGGGCTGGTCAATGAGCAGTTCTTC. It specifies CASSSRTGLVNEQFF. Together with reference TRBV25-1 and TRBJ2-1, the CDR3 gives the full variable domain: EADIYQTPRYLVIGTGKKITLECSQTMGHDKMYWYQQDPGMELHLIHYSYGVNSTEKGDLSSESTVSRIRTEHFPLTLESARPSHTSQYLCASSSRTGLVNEQFFGPGTRLTVL.

This clonotype was seen ten or more times. The gene calls are TRBV28 and TRBJ1-5, with TRBD1 matching 11 bases. This CDR3 comprises 16 residues. J was trimmed by 3 bases and V by 4 bases; bases with no gene match: 5. The germline V gene has CDR1 MDHEN and CDR2 SYDVKM. The CDR3, as DNA: TGTGCCAGCAGTTGGGACAGGGGGGATAACAATCAGCCCCAGCATTTT. Translation: CASSWDRGDNNQPQHF.

In this sample, this clonotype turned up many times. The chain carries TRBV7-2 and TRBJ2-5; 12 bases line up with TRBD2. Germline CDR1 reads SGHTA; CDR2 reads FQGNSA. After removal of 4 bases from V and 2 bases from J, the junction contained 11 bases not matched to a gene. The CDR3 loop spans 18 amino acids. The CDR3 loop is CASSSRQPLAGGQETQYF. The CDR3 DNA reads TGTGCCAGCAGCTCACGCCAACCACTAGCGGGGGGTCAAGAGACCCAGTACTTC.

This clonotype was detected many times. This sequence joins TRBV4-3 and TRBJ2-2; 9 nucleotides align to TRBD2. This CDR3 spans 18 amino acids. The J segment lost 6 bases and the V segment lost 2 bases, leaving 13 bases of the junction unmatched. Germline V gene data show CDR1 as LGHNA and CDR2 as YSLEER. CDR3 loop: CASSQQPTSGSYAGELFF. The CDR3 nucleotides are TGCGCCAGCAGCCAACAACCGACTAGCGGTTCCTACGCCGGGGAGCTGTTTTTT.

This chain links TRBV29-1 with TRBJ2-3, with no clear D. This CDR3 is 11 amino acids long. From germline, CDR1 is SQVTM and CDR2 ANQGSEA. Trimming left V 4 bases short and J 9 bases short, with 11 bases between. Here the CDR3 reads CSVGEGYTQYF. The CDR3 nucleotides read TGCAGCGTTGGGGAAGGGTACACGCAGTATTTT.

The chain carries TRBV7-9 and TRBJ1-2, with D unresolved. The germline V gene has CDR1 SEHNR and CDR2 FQNEAQ (reference sequence). The CDR3 runs to 12 residues. V was cut by 5 bases and J by 8 bases, with 12 bases left in between. CDR3 DNA sequence: TGTGCCAGCAGCAATAATCTAAAAGGCTACACCTTC. It is translated as CASSNNLKGYTF.

This clonotype was counted between two and nine times. The rearrangement links TRBV4-2 to TRBJ2-1; 11 bases are a match to TRBD2. V trimming: 4 bases; J trimming: 6 bases; junction bases outside the gene matches: 8. Germline CDR1 reads LGHNA; CDR2 reads YNFKEQ. This CDR3 spans 16 amino acids. For the CDR3, the DNA is TGTGCCAGCAGCCGAGAGATGCTAGCGGGAGGCAATGAGCAGTTCTTC. Protein: CASSREMLAGGNEQFF.

The sample holds a few counts of this clonotype. This sequence joins TRBV11-1 and TRBJ2-3; 7 nucleotides match TRBD1. The CDR3 runs to 16 residues. V lost 4 bases and J lost 0; bases outside the gene matches: 7. CDR1 and CDR2 from the germline V gene are SGHAT and FQDESV (reference sequence). CDR3 DNA: TGTGCCAGCAGCTCCAAGGGACAGCGGAGCACAGATACGCAGTATTTT. Its protein is CASSSKGQRSTDTQYF. Together with reference TRBV11-1 and TRBJ2-3, the CDR3 gives the full variable domain: EAEVAQSPRYKITEKSQAVAFWCDPISGHATLYWYRQILGQGPELLVQFQDESVVDDSQLPKDRFSAERLKGVDSTLKIQPAELGDSAMYLCASSSKGQRSTDTQYFGPGTRLTVL.

CDR3 region: CASSQGVGTEAFF. In nucleotides, the CDR3 is TGTGCCAGCTCTCAGGGGGTGGGCACTGAAGCTTTCTTT. The V call is TRBV18, the J call TRBJ1-1, with 7 nucleotides matching TRBD1. Germline CDR1 reads KGHSH; CDR2 reads LQKENI. V shed 6 bases and J 4 bases; nucleotides not matched to a gene: 5. This CDR3 region has 13 residues.

This clonotype has a count of ten or more. The V call is TRBV28, the J call TRBJ1-6, with D possibly matching TRBD1 (5 bases). Germline CDR1 and CDR2: MDHEN and SYDVKM. V lost 5 bases and J lost 2, with 22 bases in between. This CDR3 is built from 19 residues. The CDR3 bases are TGTGCCAGCAGTAGTCGGGGGGGTATCAGGAAGACCTATAATTCACCCCTCCACTTT. Protein sequence: CASSSRGGIRKTYNSPLHF.

This clonotype was counted many times. The chain employs TRBV12-3 or TRBV12-4 and TRBJ2-3, with a possible D match to TRBD1 (5 bases). The CDR3 runs to 12 residues. Trimming shortened V by 2 bases and J by 11 bases, and 11 bases separated the two germline ends. The CDR3 nucleotides read TGTGCCAGCAGTTTATTGCAGGGTGAGCAGTATTTT. It specifies CASSLLQGEQYF.

A remark on this clonotype: Just one base apart from a much larger clone, this may be a read error. This likely comes from a read error, as the CDR3 has no conserved phenylalanine or tryptophan at its end. The chain employs TRBV10-3 and TRBJ2-1, with TRBD2 as a possible D gene (6 bases). The CDR3 sequence is 12 residues long. Germline V gives CDR1 ENHRY, CDR2 SYGVKD. Trimming left V 4 bases short and J 6 bases short, with 7 bases between. The CDR3 DNA follows: TGTGCCATCAGTGTCGGGGGCAATGAGCAGTTCCTC. This gives the protein CAISVGGNEQFL.

J is TRBJ2-6 and V is TRBV4-2, with D maybe TRBD1 (5 bases). The germline V gene has CDR1 LGHNA and CDR2 YNFKEQ. Trimming cost V 1 base and J 2 bases, with 6 bases left between them. The CDR3 contains 15 residues. CDR3 DNA sequence: TGTGCCAGCAGCCAAGCAGGGCCTGGGGCCAACGTCCTGACTTTC. Translating it yields CASSQAGPGANVLTF.

The chain employs TRBV3-1 and TRBJ1-5; perhaps TRBD1 as D (6 bases). The CDR3 is 16 residues long. V shed 3 bases and J shed 5 bases, with 17 bases lying between them. Germline CDR1 reads LGHDT; CDR2 reads YNNKEL (reference sequence). The CDR3 loop is CASSHSRGASDQPQHF. The DNA for the CDR3 is TGTGCCAGCAGCCATTCCCGGGGGGCAAGCGATCAGCCCCAGCATTTT.

Worth noting for this clonotype: A much larger clone differs from this one at a single base, so this may be a read error. The chain has TRBV7-2 and TRBJ1-5; D is ambiguous. The CDR3 runs to 12 residues. The germline V gene encodes CDR1 SGHTA and CDR2 FQGNSA. V lost 5 bases to trimming and J lost 7 bases, with 9 bases between them. CDR3 coding DNA: TGTGCCAGCAGCCTCCCAGGACAGCCCCAGCATTTT. Protein: CASSLPGQPQHF.

A single count supports this clonotype. This may be a read error: a much more frequent sequence differs by one nucleotide. The rearrangement uses TRBV20-1 and TRBJ1-3; D ambiguous. Per germline, CDR1 DFQATT and CDR2 SNEGSKA (reference sequence). Trimming left V 1 base short and J 10 bases short, with 14 bases between. This CDR3 has 13 residues. CDR3 protein: CSARAQAGRTIYF. In nucleotides, the CDR3 is TGCAGTGCTAGAGCACAAGCTGGCCGGACCATATATTTT.

A remark on this clonotype: One end of the junction is discordant with germline, which a read error may explain. V usage is TRBV4-1 and J usage is TRBJ2-3; 13 bases map to TRBD2. Germline V CDR1 and CDR2: MGHRA, YSYEKL. The length of the CDR3 is 20 residues. The CDR3 nucleotides are TGCGCCAGCAGTTTCGCCGGGACTAGCGGGGCCTTAGGAGGCACAGATCCGCAGTATTTT. This codes for CASSFAGTSGALGGTDPQYF.

This clonotype was counted at least ten times. This rearrangement joins TRBV24-1 to TRBJ2-3; tentative D call: TRBD1 (5 bases). This CDR3 comprises 14 residues. Germline-derived CDR1 and CDR2 are KGHDR and SFDVKD. With 1 base removed from V and 1 base from J, the gap between germline ends came to 5 bases. The CDR3 coding sequence is TGTGCCACCAGTGATTTACAGGGCACAGATACGCAGTATTTT. This codes for CATSDLQGTDTQYF.